One and the same sample provided the 14 T cell receptor beta chains below, sequenced in a study of blood T cell repertoires in COVID-19. Sequencing used immunoSEQ multiplex PCR; TCRdb keeps in-frame clones, though not all of them. This sample yields 96,000 or so clones, of which around nine tenths are seen a single time; approximately 1.7% belongs to the top ten. Sample: peripheral blood. The receptors shown here come from a man between 60 and 70 years old with acute or convalescent COVID-19.

J is TRBJ2-7 and V is TRBV19; D gene unclear. The CDR3 runs to 11 residues. V gave up 5 bases and J gave up 6 bases, with 8 bases separating them. CDR1 and CDR2 from the germline V gene are LNHDA and SQIVND (reference sequence). The CDR3 region is CASSGSGEQYF. As DNA, the CDR3 is TGTGCCAGTAGTGGATCAGGCGAGCAGTACTTC.

This clone came up once. The genes are TRBV19 and TRBJ1-2; 8 nucleotides agree with TRBD1. The CDR3 has 12 amino acids. J gave up 5 bases and V 9 bases, and 5 bases lay outside the gene matches. CDR1 and CDR2 from the germline V gene are LNHDA and SQIVND (reference sequence). CDR3 loop: CASEDRVYGYTF. The CDR3 DNA sequence: TGTGCCAGCGAGGACAGGGTATATGGCTACACCTTC.

The sample holds one count of this clone. This CDR3 is also generated by other DNA sequences in the sample. The rearrangement links TRBV7-2 to TRBJ2-3; the D is unclear. Germline lookup yields CDR1 SGHTA and CDR2 FQGNSA. Deletions cut 1 base from V and 6 bases from J, with 5 bases between. The CDR3 sequence is 12 residues long. CDR3 nucleotides: TGTGCCAGCAGCTTAGTGCAGGATACGCAGTATTTT. This codes for CASSLVQDTQYF.

This clone was seen a few times. The chain is built from TRBV5-1 and TRBJ1-1; 7 positions match TRBD1. V lost 1 base and J lost 1; bases outside the gene matches: 7. The V gene's germline CDR1 is SGHRS and CDR2 YFSETQ. This CDR3 contains 16 residues. This chain's CDR3 is CASSLRTQGGNTEAFF. CDR3 bases: TGCGCCAGCAGCTTGAGGACTCAGGGGGGGAACACTGAAGCTTTCTTT.

This clone was detected only once. The chain carries TRBV15 and TRBJ2-5, with unresolved D. Germline V lookup: CDR1 LNHNV, CDR2 YYDKDF (reference sequence). V was clipped by 1 base and J by 5 bases, with 8 bases between them. The length of the CDR3 is 13 residues. The CDR3: CATSRGSRETQYF. CDR3 DNA sequence: TGTGCCACCAGCAGAGGCTCTAGGGAGACCCAGTACTTC.

This rearrangement joins TRBV7-3 to TRBJ2-3; maybe TRBD1 (7 bases). CDR3 length: 14 residues. Germline CDR1 reads SGHTA; CDR2 reads FQGTGA. The V and J ends lost 5 bases and 0 bases respectively, with 9 bases between them. DNA of the CDR3: TGTGCCAGCAGCCCAGGGGGGAGCACAGATACGCAGTATTTT. It codes for CASSPGGSTDTQYF.

The J gene is TRBJ1-6, the V gene TRBV6-2 or TRBV6-3; 7 nucleotides align to TRBD1. Trimming cost V 6 bases and J 7 bases; bases outside gene matches: 15. The CDR3 loop spans 17 amino acids. CDR1 MNHEY and CDR2 SVGEGT come from the germline V gene. The CDR3 sequence is CASSPRLQGQTNSPLHF. The DNA for the CDR3 is TGTGCCAGCAGCCCTCGACTCCAGGGACAGACGAATTCACCCCTCCACTTT.

The sample holds a few counts of this clone. Within the sample, other DNA sequences also encode this same CDR3. CDR3 nucleotides: TGTGCCTGGAGTTTAGGACTAGCCTACGAGCAGTACTTC. Translated, it gives CAWSLGLAYEQYF. The chain carries TRBV30 and TRBJ2-7; TRBD2 agrees at 7 bases. This CDR3 comprises 13 residues. Trimming cost V 2 bases and J 2 bases; bases outside gene matches: 3. The germline V gene encodes CDR1 GTSNPN and CDR2 SVGIG (reference sequence).

The genes are TRBV9 and TRBJ2-2, with 7 bases matching TRBD1. This CDR3 has 13 amino acids. Germline CDR1 reads SGDLS; CDR2 reads YYNGEE. The ends lost 6 bases at V and 3 bases at J; junction bases unmatched: 2. In DNA form, the CDR3 reads TGTGCCAGCAAAGGGACAGACACCGGGGAGCTGTTTTTT. This sequence encodes CASKGTDTGELFF.

The DNA of the CDR3 is TGTGCCAGCAGTTTATTCAGGGTTGGCTACACCTTC. This codes for CASSLFRVGYTF. The gene calls are TRBV28 and TRBJ1-2, with D possibly TRBD1 on 5 matching bases. The CDR3 loop spans 12 amino acids. Trimming pared 1 base from V and 7 bases from J, leaving 7 bases between. Per germline, CDR1 MDHEN and CDR2 SYDVKM.

V and J are TRBV7-3 and TRBJ2-3; 10 nucleotides align to TRBD2. CDR3 length equals 19 residues. The trim removed 0 bases at V and 0 bases at J, leaving 9 bases unmatched. Germline CDR1 is SGHTA and CDR2 is FQGTGA. CDR3 nucleotides: TGTGCCAGCAGCTTAACCTCCGGGACTAGCGCCACTAGCACAGATACGCAGTATTTT. Translating gives CASSLTSGTSATSTDTQYF.

This chain links TRBV10-3 with TRBJ1-2, with D tentatively TRBD1 (6 bases). The CDR3 is 13 residues long. The V end lost 3 bases, the J end lost 3 bases, and 8 bases lay between the germline ends. Germline values: CDR1 ENHRY, CDR2 SYGVKD. CDR3 region: CAISDWTDYGYTF. CDR3 in DNA: TGTGCCATCAGTGACTGGACAGACTATGGCTACACCTTC.

The rearrangement links TRBV28 to TRBJ2-7; TRBD1 agrees at 9 bases. Per germline, CDR1 MDHEN and CDR2 SYDVKM. This CDR3 region has 16 residues. V lost 8 bases to trimming and J lost 1 base; unmatched junction nucleotides: 12. The CDR3 is CASLDIVGTGSYEQYF. The CDR3 nucleotides are TGTGCCAGCCTCGACATCGTCGGGACAGGGTCCTACGAGCAGTACTTC. Full variable domain (missing parts from reference TRBV28 and TRBJ2-7): DVKVTQSSRYLVKRTGEKVFLECVQDMDHENMFWYRQDPGLGLRLIYFSYDVKMKEKGDIPEGYSVSREKKERFSLILESASTNQTSMYLCASLDIVGTGSYEQYFGPGTRLTVT.

The gene calls are TRBV7-2 and TRBJ1-5, with D hard to call. Trimming pared 2 bases from V and 4 bases from J, leaving 6 bases between. The CDR3 length is 13 residues. Germline V CDR1 and CDR2: SGHTA, FQGNSA. The CDR3 bases are TGTGCCAGCAGCTTATCGGGGAATCAGCCCCAGCATTTT. It codes for CASSLSGNQPQHF. The entire variable domain, with the rest obtained from reference TRBV7-2 and TRBJ1-5, is as follows: GAGVSQSPSNKVTEKGKDVELRCDPISGHTALYWYRQSLGQGLEFLIYFQGNSAPDKSGLPSDRFSAERTGGSVSTLTIQRTQQEDSAVYLCASSLSGNQPQHFGDGTRLSIL.